The present T cell receptor (beta chain) was sequenced within a study of cytomegalovirus exposure and HLA in healthy donors. Study as a whole: The approximately 120 validation repertoires were produced on the same platform as the roughly 690 repertoires of the first cohort. This was reported in a later analysis.

Assay used: immunoSEQ multiplex PCR; TCRdb lists only in-frame clones, some missing. The data show 110,000 to 150,000 clones, roughly 89% seen once. Germline CDR1 SGHDT, CDR2 YYEEEE. CDR3 length: 16 residues. V was cut by 4 bases and J by 4 bases, with 20 bases left in between. The sequence was collected from a woman aged 18-30 years in good health and CMV-seropositive. The sequenced material came from PBMCs. This rearrangement joins TRBV5-6 to TRBJ1-2, with D possibly being TRBD1 (6 bases). The CDR3 loop reads CASSPLRAGAAYGYTF. The CDR3 region has the DNA TGTGCCAGCAGCCCCCTAAGGGCAGGGGCTGCCTATGGCTACACCTTC.